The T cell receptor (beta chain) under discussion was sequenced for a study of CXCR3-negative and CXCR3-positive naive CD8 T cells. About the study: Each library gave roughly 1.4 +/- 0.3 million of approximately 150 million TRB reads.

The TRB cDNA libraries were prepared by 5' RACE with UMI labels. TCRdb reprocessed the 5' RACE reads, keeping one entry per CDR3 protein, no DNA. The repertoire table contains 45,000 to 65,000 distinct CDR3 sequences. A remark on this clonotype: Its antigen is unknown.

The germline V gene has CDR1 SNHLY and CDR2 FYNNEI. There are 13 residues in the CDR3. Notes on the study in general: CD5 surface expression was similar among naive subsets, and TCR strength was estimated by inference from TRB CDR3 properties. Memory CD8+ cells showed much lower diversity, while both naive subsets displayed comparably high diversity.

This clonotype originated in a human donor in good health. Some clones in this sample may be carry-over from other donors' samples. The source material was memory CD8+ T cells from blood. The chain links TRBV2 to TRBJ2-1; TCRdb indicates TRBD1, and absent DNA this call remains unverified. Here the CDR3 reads CASTDTSYNEQFF.